Each of the 20 T cell receptor beta chains below was sequenced from the same sample in a study of blood T cell repertoires in COVID-19. Generated by immunoSEQ multiplex PCR, the TCRdb table keeps only in-frame clones and is missing some. The table records a few hundred thousand clones, 85% to 90% of them present only once. Sequenced input: PBMCs or T cells enriched from blood (not recorded which). The receptors were sampled from a woman under 40 who had recovered from COVID-19.

V gene TRBV3-1 (or the pseudogene TRBV3-2) combines with J gene TRBJ1-2; 11 nucleotides line up with TRBD1. Trimming cost V 3 bases and J 6 bases; bases outside gene matches: 3. The CDR3 has 14 residues. Per germline, CDR1 LGHDT and CDR2 YNNKEL (reference sequence). This CDR3 is CASSQGQGEDGYTF. The CDR3 DNA reads TGTGCCAGCAGCCAGGGACAGGGGGAAGATGGCTACACCTTC.

The chain joins TRBV5-1 to TRBJ1-2; 8 bases match TRBD1. The CDR3 length is 17 residues. The V gene's germline CDR1 is SGHRS and CDR2 YFSETQ. V shed 0 bases, J shed 2 bases, and the junction held 9 bases outside the gene matches. The CDR3 spells CASSLGGQGAPNYGYTF. Written as DNA, the CDR3 is TGCGCCAGCAGCTTGGGAGGGCAGGGGGCGCCCAACTATGGCTACACCTTC.

The chain joins TRBV30 to TRBJ2-7, with 7 bases matching TRBD2. Germline V CDR1 and CDR2: GTSNPN, SVGIG (reference sequence). V dropped 0 bases and J dropped 3; count of bases not matched to a gene: 5. The CDR3 is 14 residues long. The CDR3 DNA reads TGTGCCTGGAGTGTTGGCGGGAGCCTCTACGAGCAGTACTTC. Its translation: CAWSVGGSLYEQYF.

The chain is built from TRBV30 and TRBJ2-2, with no clear D. From germline, CDR1 is GTSNPN and CDR2 SVGIG (reference sequence). This CDR3 region has 14 residues. With 3 bases removed from V and 0 bases from J, the gap between germline ends came to 8 bases. Here the CDR3 DNA reads TGTGCCTGGAGATCGGGTCCGAACACCGGGGAGCTGTTTTTT. As protein: CAWRSGPNTGELFF.

The chain carries TRBV24-1 and TRBJ2-1, with 13 bases fitting TRBD2. V was pared by 2 bases and J by 3 bases, with 3 bases of the junction left unmatched. The CDR3 has 17 amino acids. Germline loops: CDR1 KGHDR, CDR2 SFDVKD. The CDR3: CATSDWTSGSNYNEQFF. DNA of the CDR3: TGTGCCACCAGTGATTGGACTAGCGGGAGCAACTACAATGAGCAGTTCTTC.

The chain uses TRBV19 and TRBJ1-4; D remains ambiguous. CDR1 is LNHDA, CDR2 SQIVND, per germline (reference sequence). The CDR3 extends over 16 amino acids. V dropped 7 bases and J dropped 8 bases, with 23 bases sitting between them. The CDR3 bases are TGTGCCAGTACCACCCTTGGACCATCGAGGGCGGAAAAACTGTTTTTT. Translating it yields CASTTLGPSRAEKLFF.

This clone was counted only a few times. The chain links TRBV11-2 to TRBJ2-7, with D maybe TRBD1 (5 bases). The CDR3 extends over 14 amino acids. The ends were cut back, 6 bases at V and 4 bases at J, with 16 bases in the middle. The germline V gene has CDR1 SGHAT and CDR2 FQNNGV. The CDR3 spells CASSLSSRVYEQYF. CDR3 sequence (DNA): TGTGCCAGCAGTCTATCGTCCAGGGTTTACGAGCAGTACTTC.

This chain uses TRBV10-3 with TRBJ1-5; 11 bases are a match to TRBD1. The length of the CDR3 is 15 residues. The germline V gene encodes CDR1 ENHRY and CDR2 SYGVKD. V was clipped by 6 bases and J by 6 bases; unmatched bases: 7. The CDR3 DNA sequence: TGTGCCATCAGCCTTACCGGGACAGGGGGTCAGCCCCAGCATTTT. This codes for CAISLTGTGGQPQHF.

This chain links TRBV7-8 with TRBJ1-1; D is uncertain. Trimming pared 3 bases from V and 3 bases from J, leaving 11 bases between. The germline CDR1 and CDR2 sequences are SGHVS and FQNEAQ. This CDR3 is 14 amino acids long. The CDR3 here is CASSLSELDTEAFF. For the CDR3, the DNA is TGTGCCAGCAGCTTGAGTGAATTGGACACTGAAGCTTTCTTT.

The CDR3 here is CASSLGAVRTGDNQPQHF. The DNA for the CDR3 is TGTGCCAGCAGCTTAGGGGCTGTCAGGACAGGGGATAATCAGCCCCAGCATTTT. This rearrangement joins TRBV7-8 to TRBJ1-5; 9 nucleotides line up with TRBD1. V lost 1 base, J lost 4 bases, and 11 bases stayed unmatched. The V gene's germline CDR1 is SGHVS and CDR2 FQNEAQ. This CDR3 contains 18 residues.

The chain recombines TRBV3-1 (or the pseudogene TRBV3-2) with TRBJ1-2; D uncertain. The CDR3 contains 14 residues. Looked up from germline, CDR1 is LGHDT and CDR2 is YNNKEL (reference sequence). V shed 0 bases and J shed 7 bases, with 12 bases lying between them. The CDR3 DNA follows: TGTGCCAGCAGCCAAGACCCGACTAGGTCTGGCTACACCTTC. It encodes CASSQDPTRSGYTF.

The rearrangement uses TRBV5-6 and TRBJ2-7; D is unresolved. Germline assignment: CDR1 SGHDT and CDR2 YYEEEE. This CDR3 comprises 11 residues. V was pared by 7 bases and J by 1 base, with 6 bases between. The CDR3 protein is CASGTSYEQYF. CDR3 nucleotide sequence: TGTGCCAGCGGTACTTCCTACGAGCAGTACTTC.

This chain connects TRBV11-2 to TRBJ2-2, with D perhaps matching TRBD2 (6 bases). Trimming cost V 1 base and J 3 bases, with 12 bases left between them. Germline V gene data show CDR1 as SGHAT and CDR2 as FQNNGV. The CDR3 has 16 amino acids. CDR3 amino acids: CASSLVLGSDTGELFF. Written as DNA, the CDR3 is TGTGCCAGCAGCTTAGTTCTCGGGAGTGACACCGGGGAGCTGTTTTTT. Full variable domain (rest looked up from reference TRBV11-2 and TRBJ2-2): EAGVAQSPRYKIIEKRQSVAFWCNPISGHATLYWYQQILGQGPKLLIQFQNNGVVDDSQLPKDRFSAERLKGVDSTLKIQPAKLEDSAVYLCASSLVLGSDTGELFFGEGSRLTVL.

In this sample, this clone turned up once. CDR3 nucleotides: TGTGCCAGCAGCCAGATACAGAGAATGAACACTGAAGCTTTCTTT. As protein: CASSQIQRMNTEAFF. The genes are TRBV14 and TRBJ1-1; unclear D gene. Trimming took 3 bases from V and 0 from J, leaving 11 bases between them. The germline CDR1 and CDR2 sequences are SGHDN and FVKESK. The CDR3 is 15 residues long.

V and J are TRBV28 and TRBJ1-5; no firm D call. CDR1 and CDR2 from the germline V gene are MDHEN and SYDVKM. Trimming removed 7 bases from V and 3 bases from J, with 13 bases in between. The CDR3 spans 14 residues. The CDR3 is CASNFWESNQPQHF. The CDR3 bases are TGTGCCAGCAATTTCTGGGAGTCCAATCAGCCCCAGCATTTT.

The chain links TRBV27 to TRBJ1-1; 7 bases are a match to TRBD1. CDR1 and CDR2 (germline): MNHEY, SMNVEV (reference sequence). The CDR3 extends over 15 amino acids. Unmatched junction bases numbered 10, after V lost 5 bases and J lost 4 bases. DNA for the CDR3: TGTGCCAGCAGTCGTCGGACAGGTCCCCCCACTGAAGCTTTCTTT. Protein sequence: CASSRRTGPPTEAFF.

The chain carries TRBV4-1 and TRBJ2-2; TRBD1 matches at 11 bases. The CDR3 has 15 amino acids. Germline V gives CDR1 MGHRA, CDR2 YSYEKL. The V segment lost 0 bases and the J segment 7 bases; nucleotides outside the gene matches: 1. Here the CDR3 reads CASSQEGQGVGELFF. CDR3 sequence (DNA): TGCGCCAGCAGCCAAGAGGGACAGGGGGTCGGGGAGCTGTTTTTT.

CDR3 nucleotides: TGTGCCAGCAGGACAGTCAAACCTTCCACCGGGGAGCTGTTTTTT. It codes for CASRTVKPSTGELFF. The chain carries TRBV28 and TRBJ2-2, with D perhaps TRBD1 (5 bases). The germline V gene encodes CDR1 MDHEN and CDR2 SYDVKM. With 6 bases removed from V and 4 bases from J, the gap between germline ends came to 15 bases. The CDR3 is 15 amino acids. Filled out from reference TRBV28 and TRBJ2-2, the complete variable domain reads DVKVTQSSRYLVKRTGEKVFLECVQDMDHENMFWYRQDPGLGLRLIYFSYDVKMKEKGDIPEGYSVSREKKERFSLILESASTNQTSMYLCASRTVKPSTGELFFGEGSRLTVL.

As concerns this clone: Compared with germline, one end of the junction differs, possibly owing to a read error. J is TRBJ2-2 and V is TRBV7-7, with TRBD2 matching over 7 bases. Per germline, CDR1 SSHAT and CDR2 FNYEAQ (reference sequence). The CDR3 is 14 amino acids. Here the CDR3 reads CASSFQGGTGELFF. The CDR3 DNA sequence: TGTGCTAGCAGCTTCCAGGGAGGGACCGGGGAGCTGTTTTTT.

This clone was seen a few times. This rearrangement joins TRBV7-8 to TRBJ2-1, with D maybe TRBD1 (5 bases). V was shortened by 5 bases and J by 7 bases, with 15 bases between the two germline ends. Per the germline V gene, CDR1 is SGHVS and CDR2 is FQNEAQ. The CDR3 totals 14 residues. In DNA form, the CDR3 reads TGTGCCAGCAGCAAGCGACAGCTGGGGAATGAGCAGTTCTTC. This translates into CASSKRQLGNEQFF. Based on the CDR3 plus reference TRBV7-8 and TRBJ2-1, the full variable domain is GAGVSQSPRYKVAKRGQDVALRCDPISGHVSLFWYQQALGQGPEFLTYFQNEAQLDKSGLPSDRFFAERPEGSVSTLKIQRTQQEDSAVYLCASSKRQLGNEQFFGPGTRLTVL.